This entry lists 28 T cell receptor beta chains sequenced from one sample in a study of vaccination effects on CD4 cells after COVID-19. These receptors are not linked to any known antigen. Method: immunoSEQ multiplex PCR; TCRdb's copy keeps in-frame clones and lacks some. The sample lists 45,000 or so clones; around 70% were seen once. Cultured cells yielded isolated CD4+ T cells after approximately nine days. Participants were vaccinated with two doses of either the BNT162b2 or mRNA-1273 vaccine. The sample consisted of CD4+ T cells from PBMCs cultured without peptide, taken after COVID-19 vaccination. The receptors derive from a human donor who received a COVID-19 vaccine.

In this sample, this clone turned up a few times. This chain connects TRBV4-2 to TRBJ2-3; D is uncertain. The germline gives CDR1 LGHNA, CDR2 YNFKEQ. CDR3 length: 12 amino acids. V lost 4 bases, J lost 5 bases, and 7 bases lay in between. In nucleotides, the CDR3 is TGTGCCAGCAGCCCACAGATAGATACGCAGTATTTT. Translating gives CASSPQIDTQYF.

This clone is a singleton in its sample. The chain has TRBV6-5 and TRBJ2-1; 9 nucleotides line up with TRBD2. Trimming cost V 6 bases and J 7 bases; bases outside gene matches: 10. This CDR3 has 15 residues. CDR1 and CDR2 (germline): MNHEY, SVGAGI. The CDR3 bases are TGTGCCAGCAGGCGCTTAGCGGGAGCGGGGAATGAGCAGTTCTTC. This gives the protein CASRRLAGAGNEQFF.

The V and J genes are TRBV11-2 and TRBJ1-1; D possibly corresponds to TRBD1 (6 bases). Per germline, CDR1 SGHAT and CDR2 FQNNGV. The CDR3 totals 13 residues. V shed 6 bases and J shed 11 bases, with 19 bases lying between them. DNA for the CDR3: TGTGCCAGCAGGGCCCTTACAGGGATTATGGCTTTCTTT. It specifies CASRALTGIMAFF.

The chain combines TRBV21-1 with TRBJ2-5. TRBV21-1 is described as a pseudogene. CDR3 length: 10 amino acids. CDR3 region: CASSRETQYF. The CDR3 nucleotides read TGTGCCAGCAGCAGAGAGACCCAGTACTTC.

The chain recombines TRBV10-1 with TRBJ2-5; TRBD2 matches 10 bases. Germline V CDR1 and CDR2: WNHNN, SYGVQD (reference sequence). The CDR3 spans 16 residues. Losses at the gene ends were 3 bases for V and 4 bases for J; bases not matched to a gene: 8. The CDR3 DNA reads TGCGCCAGCAGTGATGGCGGGCTAGCGGGGGCAGAGACCCAGTACTTC. Its protein is CASSDGGLAGAETQYF.

The rearrangement links TRBV27 to TRBJ2-2, with D hard to call. With 0 bases removed from V and 0 bases from J, the gap between germline ends came to 14 bases. This CDR3 spans 18 amino acids. From germline, CDR1 is MNHEY and CDR2 SMNVEV (reference sequence). The CDR3 loop reads CASSLSSWALTNTGELFF. For the CDR3, the DNA is TGTGCCAGCAGTTTATCCTCTTGGGCTCTCACGAACACCGGGGAGCTGTTTTTT.

The chain employs TRBV5-1 and TRBJ2-2; tentatively, D is TRBD1 (6 bases). Between the trimmed V and J ends, which lost 4 bases and 1 base, there was a span of 8 bases. CDR1 SGHRS and CDR2 YFSETQ come from the germline V gene. The CDR3 loop spans 14 amino acids. Written as DNA, the CDR3 is TGCGCCAGCAGCCCACAGGGGAACACCGGGGAGCTGTTTTTT. It specifies CASSPQGNTGELFF.

The V gene is TRBV29-1, the J gene TRBJ1-4, with D unresolved. The ends were cut back, 4 bases at V and 8 bases at J, with 20 bases in the middle. This CDR3 spans 15 amino acids. Germline V lookup: CDR1 SQVTM, CDR2 ANQGSEA. Written as DNA, the CDR3 is TGCAGCGTTGCCCTCCAGGCCCGCCTTCGCGAAAAACTGTTTTTT. Translated, it gives CSVALQARLREKLFF.

The chain has TRBV21-1 and TRBJ1-2; TRBD1, the table's D call, lacks a check against the DNA. TRBV21-1 is marked as a pseudogene. The CDR3 sequence is 17 residues long. The CDR3 sequence: CASSKITTRNRNYGYTF. The CDR3 nucleotides are TGTGCCAGCAGCAAAATTACGACACGTAACCGTAACTATGGCTACACCTTC.

V usage is TRBV5-5 and J usage is TRBJ2-5, with 13 positions matching TRBD2. Germline loops: CDR1 SGHKS, CDR2 YYEKEE (reference sequence). V lost 3 bases and J lost 0; bases outside the gene matches: 2. CDR3 length: 16 residues. CDR3 residues: CASSSGLAGDQETQYF. The DNA for the CDR3 is TGTGCCAGCAGCTCAGGACTAGCGGGGGACCAAGAGACCCAGTACTTC.

The CDR3 is CASSQVGRRPGDEQFF. DNA for the CDR3: TGCGCCAGCAGCCAAGTAGGTAGGAGGCCTGGGGATGAGCAGTTCTTC. The chain carries TRBV4-1 and TRBJ2-1; possibly TRBD2 for D (5 bases). This CDR3 has 16 amino acids. Germline V lookup: CDR1 MGHRA, CDR2 YSYEKL. V lost 1 base to trimming and J lost 8 bases, with 18 bases between them.

The V gene is TRBV5-1, the J gene TRBJ2-5, with D unresolved. V lost 0 bases and J 6 bases, leaving 15 bases between the germline ends. CDR1 and CDR2 from the germline V gene are SGHRS and YFSETQ. The CDR3 contains 15 residues. CDR3: CASSLAMGPMKTQYF. In nucleotides, the CDR3 is TGCGCCAGCAGCTTGGCAATGGGTCCGATGAAGACCCAGTACTTC.

The chain combines TRBV18 with TRBJ1-1; D is unresolved. The CDR3 is 12 amino acids. Germline V lookup: CDR1 KGHSH, CDR2 LQKENI. V lost 4 bases to trimming and J lost 5 bases, with 8 bases between them. The CDR3 sequence is CASSHRLTEAFF. The CDR3 nucleotides are TGTGCCAGCTCACATCGGCTAACTGAAGCTTTCTTT. Full variable domain (remainder filled in from reference TRBV18 and TRBJ1-1): NAGVMQNPRHLVRRRGQEARLRCSPMKGHSHVYWYRQLPEEGLKFMVYLQKENIIDESGMPKERFSAEFPKEGPSILRIQQVVRGDSAAYFCASSHRLTEAFFGQGTRLTVV.

The chain is built from TRBV7-9 and TRBJ2-5, with D perhaps matching TRBD1 (7 bases). V lost 6 bases, J lost 5 bases, and 16 bases lay in between. This CDR3 comprises 14 residues. CDR1 is SEHNR, CDR2 FQNEAQ, per germline (reference sequence). The CDR3 loop is CASRSRQGLETQYF. CDR3 bases: TGTGCCAGCAGAAGTCGACAGGGACTCGAGACCCAGTACTTC.

This clone has just a few counts. The J gene is TRBJ1-2, the V gene TRBV4-1; D gene uncertain. Trimming stripped 1 base from V and 0 bases from J, with 9 bases between. Germline V CDR1 and CDR2: MGHRA, YSYEKL. The CDR3 is 15 amino acids. CDR3 amino acids: CASSQVKGSNYGYTF. CDR3 DNA sequence: TGCGCCAGCAGCCAAGTAAAGGGTTCTAACTATGGCTACACCTTC.

A few counts support this clone. The gene calls are TRBV19 and TRBJ1-1; 10 nucleotides line up with TRBD1. CDR1 and CDR2 from the germline V gene are LNHDA and SQIVND (reference sequence). After removal of 9 bases from V and 1 base from J, the junction contained 2 bases not matched to a gene. This CDR3 has 13 amino acids. CDR3 in DNA: TGTGCCAGCGGGACAGGGGAGAACACTGAAGCTTTCTTT. It translates to CASGTGENTEAFF. Supplemented by reference TRBV19 and TRBJ1-1, the full variable domain reads DGGITQSPKYLFRKEGQNVTLSCEQNLNHDAMYWYRQDPGQGLRLIYYSQIVNDFQKGDIAEGYSVSREKKESFPLTVTSAQKNPTAFYLCASGTGENTEAFFGQGTRLTVV.

This rearrangement joins TRBV3-1 (or the pseudogene TRBV3-2) to TRBJ1-2; weak D call: TRBD1 (6 bases). CDR3 size: 12 residues. The ends were cut back, 7 bases at V and 7 bases at J, with 13 bases in the middle. CDR1 and CDR2 (germline): LGHDT, YNNKEL (reference sequence). The CDR3 nucleotides are TGTGCCAGCACTATTTGGGGGCTTGGCTACACCTTC. It yields the protein CASTIWGLGYTF.

Only a few counts were recorded for this clone. The gene calls are TRBV5-1 and TRBJ1-2, with 7 nucleotides matching TRBD1. V shed 3 bases and J 1 base; nucleotides not matched to a gene: 6. This CDR3 has 15 amino acids. CDR1 and CDR2 from the germline V gene are SGHRS and YFSETQ. Here the CDR3 reads CASSYGDSGNYGYTF. The CDR3, as DNA: TGCGCCAGCAGCTACGGGGACAGCGGTAACTATGGCTACACCTTC.

The chain has TRBV18 and TRBJ1-5; 7 nucleotides line up with TRBD1. The germline V gene encodes CDR1 KGHSH and CDR2 LQKENI. V lost 4 bases and J lost 3; bases outside the gene matches: 9. The CDR3 length is 16 residues. The CDR3 coding sequence is TGTGCCAGCTCACAACTACGGACAGGCGACAATCAGCCCCAGCATTTT. Its translation: CASSQLRTGDNQPQHF.

This clone came up a few times. V usage is TRBV11-2 and J usage is TRBJ2-1; no reliable D call. Germline V gene lookup returns CDR1 SGHAT and CDR2 FQNNGV. The CDR3 covers 15 residues. The ends were cut back, 0 bases at V and 10 bases at J, with 16 bases in the middle. This CDR3 reads CASSLESLAGYEQFF. In nucleotides, the CDR3 is TGTGCCAGCAGCTTAGAGAGTTTGGCCGGCTACGAGCAGTTCTTC.

The gene calls are TRBV15 and TRBJ2-2, with D possibly being TRBD2 (7 bases). This CDR3 contains 17 residues. The germline CDR1 and CDR2 sequences are LNHNV and YYDKDF (reference sequence). V lost 6 bases, J lost 6 bases, and 23 bases lay in between. The CDR3 is CATSEAWSGGIAGELFF. For the CDR3, the DNA is TGTGCCACCAGTGAGGCTTGGTCGGGGGGCATCGCCGGGGAGCTGTTTTTT.

The V gene is TRBV19, the J gene TRBJ1-5, with 9 bases matching TRBD1. Germline CDR1 and CDR2: LNHDA and SQIVND (reference sequence). Trimming at V came to 5 bases and at J to 10 bases, leaving 12 bases not matched to a gene. The CDR3 contains 15 residues. The CDR3, as DNA: TGTGCCAGTAGTCCTAGGGGACAGGGTGGGCTACCCCAGCATTTT. Translating gives CASSPRGQGGLPQHF.

The V gene is TRBV29-1, the J gene TRBJ2-7, with unresolved D. Trimming took 5 bases from V and 2 from J, leaving 7 bases between them. CDR1 SQVTM and CDR2 ANQGSEA come from the germline V gene. CDR3 length equals 11 residues. The DNA for the CDR3 is TGCAGCGTTCTAAACCCCTACGAGCAGTACTTC. It specifies CSVLNPYEQYF.

This clone was detected only a few times. V gene TRBV6-5 combines with J gene TRBJ1-6, with 9 bases matching TRBD1. The CDR3 extends over 14 amino acids. In germline, CDR1 is MNHEY, CDR2 SVGAGI. The V and J ends lost 6 bases and 9 bases, in that order; junction bases with no gene match: 6. The CDR3 reads CASRPGQGGSPLHF. DNA of the CDR3: TGTGCCAGCAGACCGGGACAGGGAGGTTCACCCCTCCACTTT.

The chain recombines TRBV28 with TRBJ1-5; no clear D. CDR1 and CDR2 (germline): MDHEN, SYDVKM. V was cut by 3 bases and J by 6 bases, with 12 bases left in between. This CDR3 comprises 14 residues. The chain's CDR3 is CASSFQYEFQPQHF. The CDR3 DNA sequence: TGTGCCAGCAGTTTCCAGTACGAGTTTCAGCCCCAGCATTTT.

This clone occurred a few times. J is TRBJ1-1 and V is TRBV6-5; 8 nucleotides agree with TRBD1. The CDR3 sequence is 14 residues long. Trimming cost V 6 bases and J 1 base; bases outside gene matches: 4. Per the germline V gene, CDR1 is MNHEY and CDR2 is SVGAGI. CDR3 sequence (DNA): TGTGCCAGCAGACCGACAGGGGCGAACACTGAAGCTTTCTTT. Translating it yields CASRPTGANTEAFF.

The rearrangement links TRBV19 to TRBJ2-2; a possible D gene is TRBD1 (6 bases). CDR1 and CDR2 from the germline V gene are LNHDA and SQIVND (reference sequence). With 4 bases removed from V and 0 bases from J, the gap between germline ends came to 12 bases. CDR3 length: 16 amino acids. Written as DNA, the CDR3 is TGTGCCAGTAGTAGAGGGCCAGGGGCGAACACCGGGGAGCTGTTTTTT. Translating gives CASSRGPGANTGELFF.

This clone was seen many times. The CDR3 DNA follows: TGTGCCAGCAGCCCGACAGGGGTTGAGTACGAGCAGTACTTC. Residues: CASSPTGVEYEQYF. This chain joins TRBV7-9 and TRBJ2-7, with 8 bases fitting TRBD1. The germline V gene encodes CDR1 SEHNR and CDR2 FQNEAQ (reference sequence). The CDR3 is made up of 14 amino acids. Trimming cost V 5 bases and J 4 bases; bases outside gene matches: 7.